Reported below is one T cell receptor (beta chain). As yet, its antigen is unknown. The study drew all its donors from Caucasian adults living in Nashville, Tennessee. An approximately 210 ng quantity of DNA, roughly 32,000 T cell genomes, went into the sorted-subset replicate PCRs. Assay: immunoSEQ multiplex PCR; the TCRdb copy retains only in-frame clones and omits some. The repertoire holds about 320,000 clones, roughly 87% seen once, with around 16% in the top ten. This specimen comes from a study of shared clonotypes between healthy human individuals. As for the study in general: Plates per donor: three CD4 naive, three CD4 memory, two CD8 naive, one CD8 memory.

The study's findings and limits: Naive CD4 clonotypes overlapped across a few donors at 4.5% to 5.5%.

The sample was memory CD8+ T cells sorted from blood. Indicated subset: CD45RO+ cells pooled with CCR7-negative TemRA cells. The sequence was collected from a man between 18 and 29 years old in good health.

The CDR3 sequence: CASRPASGDTQYF. In DNA form, the CDR3 reads TGTGCCAGCAGACCTGCTTCGGGAGATACGCAGTATTTT. The chain links TRBV6-5 to TRBJ2-3; no firm D call. The V end was cut by 6 bases, the J end by 5 bases, with 12 bases between. Germline V gene lookup returns CDR1 MNHEY and CDR2 SVGAGI. The CDR3 runs to 13 residues.